Each of the 25 T cell receptor beta chains below was sequenced from the same sample in a study of T cell repertoires in cytomegalovirus infection. TCRdb itself ran the reads through MiXCR, one entry per CDR3 protein. The sample consists of 200,000 to 300,000 distinct CDR3 sequences, less than 9.5% of them appearing once. Sequencing used PBMCs. These receptor sequences come from a human donor in good health (CMV status not recorded). Some clones in this sample may be carry-over from other donors' samples.

This clonotype appeared many times. The chain combines TRBV7-6 with TRBJ1-4; 7 nucleotides line up with TRBD1. Germline V gene lookup returns CDR1 SGHVS and CDR2 FNYEAQ. V gave up 5 bases and J gave up 6 bases; unmatched junction bases: 0. The length of the CDR3 is 12 residues. The DNA for the CDR3 is TGTGCCAGCAGCGGGACAGATGAAAAACTGTTTTTT. It encodes CASSGTDEKLFF.

This clonotype has a count of ten or more. V gene TRBV24-1 combines with J gene TRBJ2-3; D not resolved. The CDR3 spans 15 residues. Trimming stripped 3 bases from V and 2 bases from J, with 11 bases between. CDR1 and CDR2 (germline): KGHDR, SFDVKD. Here the CDR3 DNA reads TGTGCCACCAGTGATCAAAAACGGGCCACAGATACGCAGTATTTT. Its translation: CATSDQKRATDTQYF.

This clonotype was detected ten times or more. This rearrangement joins TRBV4-1 to TRBJ2-3, with 9 positions matching TRBD2. Trimming took 6 bases from V and 0 from J; bases not matched to a gene: 13. Germline V gene sequence: CDR1 MGHRA, CDR2 YSYEKL. The CDR3 runs to 18 residues. CDR3 sequence reads: CASRPPGGGEHSTDTQYF. Written as DNA, the CDR3 is TGCGCCAGCAGACCTCCTGGCGGGGGGGAGCACAGCACAGATACGCAGTATTTT.

This clonotype was observed at least ten times. V usage is TRBV7-2 and J usage is TRBJ1-2; D is unclear. From germline, CDR1 is SGHTA and CDR2 FQGNSA. Trimming stripped 1 base from V and 2 bases from J, with 14 bases between. This CDR3 has 16 residues. CDR3 in amino acids: CASSLGFPGANYGYTF. CDR3 nucleotide sequence: TGTGCCAGCAGCTTAGGGTTCCCTGGAGCAAACTATGGCTACACCTTC.

This clonotype was counted at least ten times. The chain employs TRBV19 and TRBJ2-7; TRBD2 might be the D (5 bases). V was trimmed by 3 bases and J by 6 bases, leaving 18 bases between them. Germline V gene sequence: CDR1 LNHDA, CDR2 SQIVND (reference sequence). This CDR3 has 15 residues. This CDR3 reads CASSIREGRVAEQYF. Written as DNA, the CDR3 is TGTGCCAGTAGTATTCGGGAAGGGCGAGTTGCCGAGCAGTACTTC.

This clonotype was seen repeatedly, ten times or more. This chain joins TRBV12-3 or TRBV12-4 and TRBJ1-2; weak D call: TRBD1 (5 bases). Deletions cut 3 bases from V and 7 bases from J, with 6 bases between. The CDR3 has 11 amino acids. The CDR3 region is CASSLRGGYTF. The CDR3 DNA reads as TGTGCCAGCAGTTTGAGGGGTGGCTACACCTTC.

This clonotype was detected many times. The gene calls are TRBV7-2 and TRBJ1-4; 7 bases map to TRBD1. J lost 4 bases, V lost 5 bases, and 1 base had no gene match. CDR1 is SGHTA, CDR2 FQGNSA, per germline. The CDR3 extends over 13 amino acids. The CDR3 sequence is CASSGTVNEKLFF. The CDR3 region has the DNA TGTGCCAGCAGCGGGACAGTTAATGAAAAACTGTTTTTT. Together with reference TRBV7-2 and TRBJ1-4, the CDR3 gives the full variable domain: GAGVSQSPSNKVTEKGKDVELRCDPISGHTALYWYRQSLGQGLEFLIYFQGNSAPDKSGLPSDRFSAERTGGSVSTLTIQRTQQEDSAVYLCASSGTVNEKLFFGSGTQLSVL.

This clonotype came up many times. V gene TRBV4-3 combines with J gene TRBJ2-7; no firm D call. Trimming took 3 bases from V and 1 from J, leaving 7 bases between them. Per the germline V gene, CDR1 is LGHNA and CDR2 is YSLEER. The CDR3 consists of 13 residues. CDR3 bases: TGCGCCAGCAGCCAGGGAAGGTCCTACGAGCAGTACTTC. It specifies CASSQGRSYEQYF.

This clonotype showed up just a few times. The V and J genes are TRBV12-3 or TRBV12-4 and TRBJ1-1; D is perhaps TRBD1 (5 bases). The CDR3 spans 12 residues. V shed 3 bases and J shed 6 bases, with 8 bases lying between them. The CDR3 DNA sequence: TGTGCCAGCAGTTTTTGGGGGTCTGAAGCTTTCTTT. It is translated as CASSFWGSEAFF.

The table lists this clonotype with many counts. The chain combines TRBV6-1 with TRBJ2-1; 12 bases are shared with TRBD2. Germline trimming cut 7 bases from V and 7 bases from J; bases unmatched to any gene: 5. The CDR3 has 14 amino acids. Germline V gene lookup returns CDR1 MNHNS and CDR2 SASEGT. This CDR3 is CASKSLAGGNEQFF. As DNA, the CDR3 is TGTGCCAGCAAGAGTCTAGCGGGGGGGAATGAGCAGTTCTTC.

This clonotype was recorded at least ten times. This chain connects TRBV7-2 to TRBJ2-1; D unresolved. Germline CDR1 SGHTA, CDR2 FQGNSA. The V gene lost 6 bases and the J gene lost 5 bases, with 11 bases spanning the gap. The CDR3 has 13 amino acids. CDR3 sequence reads: CASSEFPDNEQFF. The CDR3 DNA reads as TGTGCCAGCAGTGAATTTCCGGACAATGAGCAGTTCTTC.

This clonotype came up many times. This sequence joins TRBV19 and TRBJ2-7; D could derive from TRBD1 or TRBD2 (5 bases each). The CDR3 contains 15 residues. With 3 bases removed from V and 5 bases from J, the gap between germline ends came to 17 bases. Germline values: CDR1 LNHDA, CDR2 SQIVND (reference sequence). CDR3 coding DNA: TGTGCCAGTAGTATGGGGACCGGAGATGTCCACGAGCAGTACTTC. It encodes CASSMGTGDVHEQYF.

This clonotype was seen more than once but under ten times. The V gene is TRBV10-3, the J gene TRBJ1-5, with a tentative D call TRBD1 (5 bases). The V gene's germline CDR1 is ENHRY and CDR2 SYGVKD. CDR3 size: 14 residues. The V end lost 4 bases, the J end lost 9 bases, and 16 bases lay between the germline ends. This CDR3 is CAISGTSGTGPQHF. DNA for the CDR3: TGTGCCATCAGTGGCACCAGTGGGACCGGGCCCCAGCATTTT.

Many counts were recorded for this clonotype. The chain combines TRBV7-2 with TRBJ2-1, with 7 nucleotides matching TRBD2. The germline V gene has CDR1 SGHTA and CDR2 FQGNSA. Trimming removed 1 base from V and 15 bases from J; junction bases left unmatched: 12. This CDR3 spans 14 amino acids. CDR3: CASSLDSSGGLVFF. In DNA, the CDR3 is TGTGCCAGCAGCTTAGATTCCTCGGGGGGTTTGGTGTTCTTC.

This clonotype occurred many times. This rearrangement joins TRBV5-1 to TRBJ2-3, with TRBD1 matching over 7 bases. J gave up 4 bases and V 4 bases, and 6 bases lay outside the gene matches. The CDR3 loop spans 14 amino acids. Germline V gene data show CDR1 as SGHRS and CDR2 as YFSETQ. CDR3 residues: CASSIRGTADTQYF. CDR3 nucleotide sequence: TGCGCCAGCAGCATCAGGGGGACGGCAGATACGCAGTATTTT.

The chain couples TRBV5-4 to TRBJ2-5; D perhaps matches TRBD2 (5 bases). The V gene's germline CDR1 is SGHNT and CDR2 YYREEE (reference sequence). This CDR3 is built from 16 residues. V shed 4 bases and J shed 1 base, with 17 bases lying between them. This chain's CDR3 is CASSQSGNLGQETQYF. In nucleotides, the CDR3 is TGTGCCAGCAGCCAGTCGGGGAACTTGGGCCAAGAGACCCAGTACTTC. Supplemented by reference TRBV5-4 and TRBJ2-5, the full variable domain reads ETGVTQSPTHLIKTRGQQVTLRCSSQSGHNTVSWYQQALGQGPQFIFQYYREEENGRGNFPPRFSGLQFPNYSSELNVNALELDDSALYLCASSQSGNLGQETQYFGPGTRLLVL.

Only a few counts were recorded for this clonotype. J is TRBJ1-1 and V is TRBV29-1, with D hard to call. The germline gives CDR1 SQVTM, CDR2 ANQGSEA. Trimming pared 7 bases from V and 7 bases from J, leaving 16 bases between. The CDR3 is 12 amino acids. The CDR3: CSGREARDEAFF. The CDR3 DNA follows: TGCAGCGGGCGCGAAGCAAGGGATGAAGCTTTCTTT.

A word on this clonotype: A much larger clone differs by one base, so this may be a read error. This chain links TRBV19 with TRBJ1-2; D is possibly TRBD1 (6 bases). This CDR3 contains 13 residues. Trimming removed 5 bases from V and 9 bases from J, with 16 bases in between. The germline V gene encodes CDR1 LNHDA and CDR2 SQIVND (reference sequence). In DNA, the CDR3 is TGTGCCAGTAGTGTGGACAGCCAGCTGAGCTACACCTTC. It encodes CASSVDSQLSYTF.

This clonotype showed up many times. This sequence joins TRBV28 and TRBJ2-7; 7 nucleotides line up with TRBD2. Per germline, CDR1 MDHEN and CDR2 SYDVKM. This CDR3 spans 14 amino acids. Losses at the gene ends were 0 bases for V and 2 bases for J; bases not matched to a gene: 1. The CDR3 nucleotides are TGTGCCAGCAGTTTATGGGGGACTACCTACGAGCAGTACTTC. Residues: CASSLWGTTYEQYF.

This clonotype was counted at least ten times. This rearrangement joins TRBV7-9 to TRBJ1-1, with unresolved D. In germline, CDR1 is SEHNR, CDR2 FQNEAQ (reference sequence). The CDR3 length is 13 residues. V lost 1 base to trimming and J lost 3 bases, with 6 bases between them. CDR3 nucleotide sequence: TGTGCCAGCAGCTTAGAGGCGGACACTGAAGCTTTCTTT. This codes for CASSLEADTEAFF.

CDR3 sequence reads: CASSQDGAVAGGYTF. In DNA form, the CDR3 reads TGCGCCAGCAGCCAAGATGGGGCAGTCGCGGGGGGCTACACCTTC. The chain has TRBV4-1 and TRBJ1-2; perhaps TRBD1 as D (5 bases). The CDR3 totals 15 residues. The V and J ends lost 0 bases and 8 bases respectively, with 16 bases between them. The germline gives CDR1 MGHRA, CDR2 YSYEKL.

This clonotype appeared a single time. The V call is TRBV12-3 or TRBV12-4, the J call TRBJ1-6; no reliable D call. The V end was cut by 6 bases, the J end by 5 bases, with 14 bases between. The CDR3 has 15 amino acids. The CDR3 DNA is TGTGCCAGCAGGCTGAGGGAGACGGATAATTCACCCCTCCACTTT. Protein product: CASRLRETDNSPLHF.

This clonotype was seen at least ten times. The V and J genes are TRBV7-2 and TRBJ2-1; D gene unclear. V lost 4 bases and J 0 bases, leaving 10 bases between the germline ends. CDR1 SGHTA and CDR2 FQGNSA come from the germline V gene. This CDR3 is built from 15 residues. The CDR3 is CASSSTPISYNEQFF. For the CDR3, the DNA is TGTGCCAGCAGCTCAACTCCAATCTCCTACAATGAGCAGTTCTTC.

This clonotype came up many times. The chain uses TRBV5-5 and TRBJ1-4; 10 bases fit TRBD1. There are 18 residues in the CDR3. The trim removed 4 bases at V and 3 bases at J, leaving 12 bases unmatched. CDR1 is SGHKS and CDR2 is YYEKEE in the germline V gene (reference sequence). CDR3 sequence (DNA): TGTGCCAGCAGCCCCGGGACAGGGGTAACGGGAGCTAATGAAAAACTGTTTTTT. This gives the protein CASSPGTGVTGANEKLFF.

Many counts were recorded for this clonotype. The chain links TRBV19 to TRBJ1-5; a weak D match, TRBD1 (5 bases). The CDR3 has 16 residues. Trimming took off 3 bases at V and 0 bases at J, with 12 bases between the two ends. CDR1 LNHDA and CDR2 SQIVND come from the germline V gene (reference sequence). The CDR3 sequence is CASSIGATRSNQPQHF. In DNA form, the CDR3 reads TGTGCCAGTAGTATCGGGGCAACACGTAGCAATCAGCCCCAGCATTTT.